This T cell receptor beta chain emerged from a study of CD4 T cells in relation to SARS-CoV-2 and coronaviruses. Across the whole study: ViraFEST: approximately 10-day antigen culture of PBMCs, then TCR beta CDR3 sequencing. The HLA restriction of the shared crossreactive spike epitopes was mapped.

Produced via immunoSEQ multiplex PCR; TCRdb's table is partial and in-frame only. The table lists about 26,000 clones, roughly 73% of them singletons. CD4+ T cells from unexposed donors were obtained before the COVID-19 pandemic (2011-2018). Isolation of CD4+ T cells took place after approximately eleven days in culture. Unexposed-donor CD4+ T cells were probed with SARS-CoV-2 S/N and four cold-coronavirus spikes, cells permitting. Fresh IL-2 medium replaced half the medium on days 3 and 7. With respect to this clone: Its antigen is as yet unknown.

The V end was cut by 0 bases, the J end by 2 bases, with 10 bases between. CDR3 size: 15 residues. Germline CDR1 and CDR2: SGHVS and FQNEAQ. The sequenced material came from CD4+ T cells from PBMCs, cultured in vitro. V is TRBV7-8 and J is TRBJ2-5; a weak D match, TRBD1 (5 bases). The sequence derives from a human donor in good health. CDR3 in DNA: TGTGCCAGCAGCTTAGCGGGGCCAGGACAAGAGACCCAGTACTTC. Translated, it gives CASSLAGPGQETQYF.